This TCR beta chain was sequenced in a study of control samples from healthy donors and cancer patients. Libraries were prepared by immunoSEQ multiplex PCR; TCRdb keeps only in-frame clonotypes and omits some of them. The sample holds about 140,000 clones, roughly 89% seen once. The table lists this clone with a few counts. The sequence derives from a young man in good health. Sequencing was done on a sample of blood.

The CDR3 loop reads CASSPEAQSSYEQYF. Here the CDR3 DNA reads TGTGCCAGCAGCCCGGAGGCACAGTCCTCCTACGAGCAGTACTTC. The rearrangement uses TRBV5-5 and TRBJ2-7; possibly TRBD2 for D (5 bases). The CDR3 spans 15 residues. Germline V gene lookup returns CDR1 SGHKS and CDR2 YYEKEE (reference sequence). The V gene lost 4 bases and the J gene lost 0 bases, with 14 bases spanning the gap. Full variable domain (rest looked up from reference TRBV5-5 and TRBJ2-7): DAGVTQSPTHLIKTRGQQVTLRCSPISGHKSVSWYQQVLGQGPQFIFQYYEKEERGRGNFPDRFSARQFPNYSSELNVNALLLGDSALYLCASSPEAQSSYEQYFGPGTRLTVT.